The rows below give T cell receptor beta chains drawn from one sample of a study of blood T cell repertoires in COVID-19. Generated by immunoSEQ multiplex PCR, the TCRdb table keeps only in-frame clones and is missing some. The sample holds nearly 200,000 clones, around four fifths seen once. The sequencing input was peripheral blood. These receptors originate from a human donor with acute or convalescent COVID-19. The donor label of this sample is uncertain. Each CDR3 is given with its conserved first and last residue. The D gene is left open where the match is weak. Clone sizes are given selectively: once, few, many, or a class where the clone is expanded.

CDR3nt: TGTGCCAGCTCCGAGGGACAGGCTGGCGGTAATGAAAAACTGTTTTTT; CDR3aa: CASSEGQAGGNEKLFF; j_gene: TRBJ1-4; abundance: NA; v_gene: TRBV18; d_gene: TRBD1
CDR3nt: TGCGCCAGCAGCCAAGATCGACTTACAGGGGTAAGGTATGGCTACACCTTC; CDR3aa: CASSQDRLTGVRYGYTF; j_gene: TRBJ1-2; abundance: NA; v_gene: TRBV4-3; d_gene: TRBD1
CDR3nt: TGTGCCATCAGTGATCCCGGACTAGCGGGCTTCGAGCAGTACTTC; CDR3aa: CAISDPGLAGFEQYF; j_gene: TRBJ2-7; abundance: once; v_gene: TRBV10-3; d_gene: TRBD2
CDR3nt: TGTGCCAGCGGGGGGACAGGGAGGACTGAAGCTTTCTTT; CDR3aa: CASGGTGRTEAFF; j_gene: TRBJ1-1; abundance: NA; v_gene: TRBV12-3/TRBV12-4; d_gene: TRBD1
CDR3nt: TGTGCCAGCTGCCGGACTAGCGGGGCTGAGCAGTTCTTC; CDR3aa: CASCRTSGAEQFF; j_gene: TRBJ2-1; abundance: NA; v_gene: TRBV12-3/TRBV12-4; d_gene: TRBD2
CDR3nt: TGTGCCAGCAGGCGTCGGTGGGCCTCCTACGAGCAGTACTTC; CDR3aa: CASRRRWASYEQYF; j_gene: TRBJ2-7; abundance: NA; v_gene: TRBV2; d_gene: NA
CDR3nt: TGTGCCAGCAGCCCAAAAGCAGACCTCGGAGGCGATGAGCAGTTCTTC; CDR3aa: CASSPKADLGGDEQFF; j_gene: TRBJ2-1; abundance: NA; v_gene: TRBV7-9; d_gene: NA
CDR3nt: TGTGCCAGCAGCTTCGACAGTGATTCCTACAATGAGCAGTTCTTC; CDR3aa: CASSFDSDSYNEQFF; j_gene: TRBJ2-1; abundance: NA; v_gene: TRBV5-4; d_gene: NA
CDR3nt: TGTGCCAGTCAGCACAGGGGGCAGGGCGAGCAGTACTTC; CDR3aa: CASQHRGQGEQYF; j_gene: TRBJ2-7; abundance: NA; v_gene: TRBV12-3/TRBV12-4; d_gene: TRBD1
CDR3nt: TGCAGTGCTAGTAGGCCGGGAGAAGGGGTTCAGTACTTC; CDR3aa: CSASRPGEGVQYF; j_gene: TRBJ2-4; abundance: NA; v_gene: TRBV20-1; d_gene: NA
CDR3nt: TGTGCCAGCAGTTTCCGACACCCCCAGAACACCGGGGAGCTGTTTTTT; CDR3aa: CASSFRHPQNTGELFF; j_gene: TRBJ2-2; abundance: NA; v_gene: TRBV6-2/TRBV6-3; d_gene: NA
CDR3nt: TGCGCCAGCAGCCCACAGCCTAATGAAAAACTGTTTTTT; CDR3aa: CASSPQPNEKLFF; j_gene: TRBJ1-4; abundance: few; v_gene: TRBV10-1; d_gene: NA
CDR3nt: TGTGCCAGCAGACCCCCCGGACAGGCCTACGAGCAGTACTTC; CDR3aa: CASRPPGQAYEQYF; j_gene: TRBJ2-7; abundance: NA; v_gene: TRBV6-5; d_gene: TRBD1
CDR3nt: TGTGCCAGCAGCTCCCAGGAGGGGAACAATGAGCAGTTCTTC; CDR3aa: CASSSQEGNNEQFF; j_gene: TRBJ2-1; abundance: NA; v_gene: TRBV5-4; d_gene: NA
CDR3nt: TGTGCCAGCAGTGGCGTCGCCGGGGGTGGCAATCAGCCCCAGCATTTT; CDR3aa: CASSGVAGGGNQPQHF; j_gene: TRBJ1-5; abundance: few; v_gene: TRBV2; d_gene: NA
CDR3nt: TGTGCCAGCAGCCCCGAGGAACAACGACTAGCGGGGACCTACGAGCAGTACTTC; CDR3aa: CASSPEEQRLAGTYEQYF; j_gene: TRBJ2-7; abundance: NA; v_gene: TRBV7-3; d_gene: TRBD2
CDR3nt: TGTGCCAGCAGGGGATGGGACACCTACGAGCAGTACTTC; CDR3aa: CASRGWDTYEQYF; j_gene: TRBJ2-7; abundance: NA; v_gene: TRBV6-5; d_gene: NA